Listed below are T cell receptor beta chains from one sample, sequenced in a study of T cells after yellow fever vaccination. TCRdb ran MiXCR on the 5' RACE reads and lists one entry per CDR3 protein. Among 60,000 to 95,000 distinct CDR3 sequences, more than 5.5% were seen once, and the ten largest hold around 28%. The material was CD8+ T cells sorted from PBMCs, obtained approximately 11 days after the first yellow fever vaccination. These receptors were collected from a young man who received the YFV17D yellow fever vaccine. The CDR3 runs from the conserved cysteine through the conserved F or W. A D gene is named only where the DNA matches it firmly. Where a row states a size, it is once, few, many or the class of an expanded clone; other rows omit it.

size	D	V	J	DNA	CDR3
many	.	TRBV2	TRBJ2-6	TGTGCCAGCAGTGACAGACCTCCCTTGGCTGGGGCCAACGTCCTGACTTTC	CASSDRPPLAGANVLTF
many	TRBD1	TRBV12-3/TRBV12-4	TRBJ1-5	TGTGCCAGCAGGGAGGGGACAGGCAGCAATCAGCCCCAGCATTTT	CASREGTGSNQPQHF
.	.	TRBV20-1	TRBJ1-3	TGCAGTGCTAGAGATCGCGAAACGTTTGGAAACACCATATATTTT	CSARDRETFGNTIYF
few	TRBD1	TRBV6-1	TRBJ1-5	TGTGCCAGCAGTGCCTCATCGTTTAGGGGGACAGGGATGAGAGGCAATCAGCCCCAGCATTTT	CASSASSFRGTGMRGNQPQHF
.	TRBD1	TRBV28	TRBJ2-6	TGTGCCAGCGCCAACAGGGGGTGGTCTGGGGCCAACGTCCTGACTTTC	CASANRGWSGANVLTF
many	TRBD1	TRBV2	TRBJ2-3	TGTGCCAGCAGTGACCCAGGGGGTATCTCAGATACGCAGTATTTT	CASSDPGGISDTQYF
.	TRBD2	TRBV7-2	TRBJ2-5	TGTGCCAGCAGCTCGCCGGGACTAGCGGGGGCGGGGGAGACCCAGTACTTC	CASSSPGLAGAGETQYF
.	.	TRBV4-3	TRBJ2-1	TGCGCCAGCAGCCCGGAGAGGAGCTCCTACAATGAGCAGTTCTTC	CASSPERSSYNEQFF
many	TRBD1	TRBV4-1	TRBJ2-3	TGCGCCAGCAGCCAAGAGGCCGCGTTCGGGACAGGGCTGGATACGCAGTATTTT	CASSQEAAFGTGLDTQYF
many	TRBD2	TRBV6-5	TRBJ2-1	TGTGCCAGCAGTTACTCGCCTAGCGGGGGGGCAAGGAATGAGCAGTTCTTC	CASSYSPSGGARNEQFF
many	.	TRBV5-1	TRBJ2-1	TGCGCCAGCAGCCCTACCGATGGGGGCGATGAGCAGTTCTTC	CASSPTDGGDEQFF
.	.	TRBV29-1	TRBJ2-1	TGCAGCGTTGTGTATCGGGGGCCAACCGATGAGCAGTTCTTC	CSVVYRGPTDEQFF
many	.	TRBV9	TRBJ1-1	TGTGCCAGCAGCGAGGGAGGTAACACTGAAGCTTTCTTT	CASSEGGNTEAFF
.	.	TRBV5-1	TRBJ1-2	TGCGCCAGCAGCTTGTACATTAAGGGCTATGGCTACACCTTC	CASSLYIKGYGYTF
many	TRBD1	TRBV12-3/TRBV12-4	TRBJ2-1	TGTGCCAGCAGCCTGACAGGGAATGAGCAGTTCTTC	CASSLTGNEQFF
.	.	TRBV6-5	TRBJ2-5	TGTGCCAGCAGTTATATCGGCATGGGGGAGACCCAGTACTTC	CASSYIGMGETQYF
many	.	TRBV7-9	TRBJ2-3	TGTGCCAGCAGCCGCACAGATACGCAGTATTTT	CASSRTDTQYF
many	TRBD1	TRBV6-2/TRBV6-3	TRBJ1-1	TGTGCCAGCAGTTACTCTCTTGACAGGGGAAACACTGAAGCTTTCTTT	CASSYSLDRGNTEAFF
.	TRBD2	TRBV19	TRBJ2-7	TGTGCCAGTAGTACGGGGGGTTGGGGCGAGCAGTACTTC	CASSTGGWGEQYF
.	TRBD2	TRBV10-3	TRBJ2-5	TGTGCCATCAGGCGGGAGGGGGTCCAGTACTTC	CAIRREGVQYF
many	TRBD2	TRBV9	TRBJ2-1	TGTGCCAGCAGCGTAAGGAGCGGGGGGGCCAATGAGCAGTTCTTC	CASSVRSGGANEQFF
.	TRBD1	TRBV5-6	TRBJ2-1	TGTGCCAGCAGCCCGGGGACAGCGTTCTACAATGAGCAGTTCTTC	CASSPGTAFYNEQFF
few	TRBD2	TRBV6-1	TRBJ2-3	TGTGCCAGCAAAAGGAGACTAGCGATCCCAGATACGCAGTATTTT	CASKRRLAIPDTQYF
.	TRBD1	TRBV5-1	TRBJ1-6	TGCGCCAGCCAGACAGGGGGCAATTCACCCCTCCACTTT	CASQTGGNSPLHF
many	.	TRBV29-1	TRBJ2-2	TGCAGCGTTGGATCGGGGTTGGGGGAGCTGTTTTTT	CSVGSGLGELFF
many	.	TRBV4-1	TRBJ1-3	TGCGCCAGCAGCCAAGGCGGTTTTGACACCATATATTTT	CASSQGGFDTIYF
many	.	TRBV15	TRBJ2-1	TGTGCCTCAAGGGACACCGTTGAGGGACACCTAGACAACAATGAGCAGTTCTTC	CASRDTVEGHLDNNEQFF
few	.	TRBV4-1	TRBJ1-2	TGCGCCAGCAGCCAAGCAGGGCTTACTAACTATGGCTACACCTTC	CASSQAGLTNYGYTF
.	TRBD2	TRBV7-6	TRBJ2-1	TGTGCCAGCAGCTGGGGGGGGACCCCCCCCGGGTTCTTC	CASSWGGTPPGFF
.	TRBD1	TRBV5-1	TRBJ1-5	TGCGCCAGCAGCTTAACGGGACAGGTAAATCAGCCCCAGCATTTT	CASSLTGQVNQPQHF
.	.	TRBV7-6	TRBJ2-7	TGTGCCAGCAGCGCAGAGGGATACGAGCAGTACTTC	CASSAEGYEQYF
few	.	TRBV24-1	TRBJ2-2	TGTGCCACCAGTGTTGGGGCAGAATACACCGGGGAGCTGTTTTTT	CATSVGAEYTGELFF
few	.	TRBV30	TRBJ2-3	TGTGCCTGGAGTGTGGGGACTAGCACAGATACGCAGTATTTT	CAWSVGTSTDTQYF
many	.	TRBV24-1	TRBJ2-1	TGTGCCACCAGTGATCCCCGGACAGAGAAGCAGTTCTTC	CATSDPRTEKQFF
many	.	TRBV6-1	TRBJ1-4	TGTGCCAGCAGTAAACAGGGAGGCGAAAAACTGTTTTTT	CASSKQGGEKLFF